This T cell receptor (beta chain) was sequenced for a study of cytomegalovirus exposure and HLA in healthy donors. The PCR contained 60 Vbeta and 13 Jbeta primers. Assay: immunoSEQ multiplex PCR; the TCRdb copy retains only in-frame clones and omits some. The table lists about 270,000 clones, around 65% of them singletons. The V gene lost 4 bases and the J gene lost 5 bases, with 9 bases spanning the gap. Germline CDR1 is SGHVS and CDR2 is FNYEAQ. This CDR3 has 13 residues. This rearrangement joins TRBV7-6 to TRBJ2-1; weak D call: TRBD2 (6 bases). Sequenced material: PBMCs. The sequence came from a female donor in good health and CMV-seronegative. The CDR3 coding sequence is TGTGCCAGCAGCTCTAGCGAGAACAATGAGCAGTTCTTC. It yields the protein CASSSSENNEQFF.